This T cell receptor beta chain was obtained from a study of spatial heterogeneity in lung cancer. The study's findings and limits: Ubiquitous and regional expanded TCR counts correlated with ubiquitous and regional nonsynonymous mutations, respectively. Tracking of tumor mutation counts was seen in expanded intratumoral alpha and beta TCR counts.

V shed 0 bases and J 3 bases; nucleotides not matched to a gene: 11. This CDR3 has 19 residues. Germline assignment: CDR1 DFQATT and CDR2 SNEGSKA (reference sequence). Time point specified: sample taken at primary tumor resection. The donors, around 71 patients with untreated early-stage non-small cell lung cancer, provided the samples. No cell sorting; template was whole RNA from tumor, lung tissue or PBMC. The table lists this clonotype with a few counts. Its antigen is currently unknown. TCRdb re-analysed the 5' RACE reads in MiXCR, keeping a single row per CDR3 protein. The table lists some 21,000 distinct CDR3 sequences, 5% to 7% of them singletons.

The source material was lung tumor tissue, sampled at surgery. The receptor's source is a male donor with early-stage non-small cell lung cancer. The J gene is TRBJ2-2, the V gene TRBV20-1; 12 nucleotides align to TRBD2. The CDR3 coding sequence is TGCAGTGCTAGAGAACCCCGGCTAGCGGGGGGGTGGGACACCGGGGAGCTGTTTTTT. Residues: CSAREPRLAGGWDTGELFF.